This TCR beta chain was recovered during a study of tumor-infiltrating lymphocytes in oesophageal squamous cell carcinoma. From the PCR reads, TCRdb called clonotypes with MiXCR, one entry per CDR3 protein. The profile shows some 21,000 distinct CDR3 sequences, about 43% of them singletons. With 4 bases removed from V and 19 bases from J, the gap between germline ends came to 21 bases. The CDR3 loop spans 13 amino acids. Germline CDR1 SGHNT, CDR2 YYREEE (reference sequence). This sequence joins TRBV5-4 and TRBJ2-6; D is perhaps TRBD1 (6 bases). Material: normal esophageal tissue next to the tumor. The source is a male donor with esophageal squamous cell carcinoma. CDR3 loop: CASSPTGNYGYTF. In DNA, the CDR3 is TGTGCCAGCAGCCCCACAGGGAACTATGGCTACACTTTC.